This TCR beta chain came from a study of T cell changes during pregnancy in multiple sclerosis. Profiling relied on immunoSEQ multiplex PCR, and the TCRdb table lists in-frame clones only, not all of them. The repertoire holds around 70,000 clones, with 90% to 95% as singletons. The germline CDR1 and CDR2 sequences are SGHTA and FQGNSA. The V and J ends lost 0 bases and 0 bases respectively, with 14 bases between them. The CDR3 runs to 18 residues. The V gene is TRBV7-2, the J gene TRBJ2-2, with D possibly being TRBD2 (5 bases). The sequence derives from a female donor with multiple sclerosis, enrolled in a pregnancy study. The sample here was peripheral blood, taken after pregnancy. For the CDR3, the DNA is TGTGCCAGCAGCTTAGCGTCTAGCCGGGTCGCGAACACCGGGGAGCTGTTTTTT. It specifies CASSLASSRVANTGELFF. The whole variable domain, remainder taken from reference TRBV7-2 and TRBJ2-2, is GAGVSQSPSNKVTEKGKDVELRCDPISGHTALYWYRQSLGQGLEFLIYFQGNSAPDKSGLPSDRFSAERTGGSVSTLTIQRTQQEDSAVYLCASSLASSRVANTGELFFGEGSRLTVL.